Given below is one TCR beta chain in context. Its target is not known. 13 Jbeta primers and 60 Vbeta primers were used for the PCR. Repertoires were generated with immunoSEQ multiplex PCR, while TCRdb's copy carries only in-frame clones and drops some. This table holds about 38,000 clones, just over 85% found once. The data were obtained in a study of cytomegalovirus exposure and HLA in healthy donors. Overall study results and limits: A later analysis by the authors found several of the most significant clusters apparently linked to common viral pathogens.

Germline lookup yields CDR1 SGHNT and CDR2 YYREEE (reference sequence). This CDR3 spans 18 amino acids. J lost 5 bases, V lost 4 bases, and 12 bases had no gene match. The chain employs TRBV5-4 and TRBJ2-5; 15 bases fit TRBD2. Sequencing used PBMCs. The clonotype was recovered from a woman aged 40 to 55 in good health and CMV-seropositive. The CDR3 loop reads CASSRDGLAGGPGETQYF. The CDR3 bases are TGTGCCAGCAGCCGAGATGGACTAGCGGGGGGGCCGGGGGAGACCCAGTACTTC.